The present TCR beta chain was sequenced within a study of blood T cell repertoires in COVID-19. Turning to the study itself: Acute-phase and convalescent COVID-19 samples originated in the United States, Italy and Spain.

Germline CDR1 SGHTA, CDR2 FQGNSA. The CDR3 has 14 amino acids. V lost 6 bases, J lost 5 bases, and 6 bases stayed unmatched. Assay: immunoSEQ multiplex PCR; the TCRdb copy retains only in-frame clones and omits some. The sample holds a few hundred thousand clones; about 87% are singletons and the top ten take roughly 3.1%. The sequenced sample was peripheral blood. This receptor was identified in a human donor in a cohort sampled during active COVID-19. The chain employs TRBV7-2 and TRBJ2-2; 7 nucleotides agree with TRBD1. The CDR3 coding sequence is TGTGCCAGCAGATACCGACAGGGAACCGGGGAGCTGTTTTTT. Its translation is CASRYRQGTGELFF.